The 32 T cell receptor beta chains below were found in one sample sequenced in a study of hypomethylating agent response in myelodysplastic syndrome. The method was immunoSEQ multiplex PCR; TCRdb's version includes in-frame clones alone and lacks a portion of them. The sample has over 1,500 clones; 80% to 90% are singletons. The sample consisted of bone marrow, taken before or after starting hypomethylating agent treatment for myelodysplastic syndrome (not recorded which). All receptors come from a human donor with myelodysplastic syndrome.

This chain connects TRBV11-2 to TRBJ1-5; 9 bases are a match to TRBD1. This CDR3 contains 18 residues. Germline CDR1 is SGHAT and CDR2 is FQNNGV. The V and J ends lost 3 bases and 0 bases, in that order; junction bases with no gene match: 9. CDR3 bases: TGTGCCAGCAGCTTCGGACAGGGGAGTCGGGTTAGCAATCAGCCCCAGCATTTT. Encoded protein: CASSFGQGSRVSNQPQHF.

The chain combines TRBV9 with TRBJ1-4, with D possibly being TRBD1 (6 bases). The V end was cut by 0 bases, the J end by 5 bases, with 11 bases between. This CDR3 region has 15 residues. CDR1 SGDLS and CDR2 YYNGEE come from the germline V gene. The CDR3 coding sequence is TGTGCCAGCAGCGTAGGGGGGGGCGAAAATGAAAAACTGTTTTTT. Amino acids: CASSVGGGENEKLFF.

V gene TRBV7-2 combines with J gene TRBJ1-5; D perhaps matches TRBD1 (5 bases). V lost 5 bases, J lost 9 bases, and 20 bases lay in between. Per germline, CDR1 SGHTA and CDR2 FQGNSA. The CDR3 has 15 amino acids. In DNA form, the CDR3 reads TGTGCCAGCAGCCCCCAAAGAGGGGATGGTGGGCCCCAGCATTTT. Amino acids: CASSPQRGDGGPQHF.

The V call is TRBV7-6, the J call TRBJ2-5; no definite D call. CDR3 length: 11 residues. The germline CDR1 and CDR2 sequences are SGHVS and FNYEAQ. The V end lost 3 bases, the J end lost 3 bases, and 2 bases lay between the germline ends. CDR3 bases: TGTGCCAGCAGCTTGAAAGAGACCCAGTACTTC. This translates into CASSLKETQYF.

This clone is labeled as large (0.1 to 1%). V and J are TRBV29-1 and TRBJ2-7; 7 bases match TRBD1. Trimming took 8 bases from V and 1 from J; bases not matched to a gene: 5. Germline CDR1 is SQVTM and CDR2 is ANQGSEA. The CDR3 extends over 12 amino acids. The CDR3 DNA sequence: TGCAGCCTGGAGACAGGGTCCTACGAGCAGTACGTC. It is translated as CSLETGSYEQYV.

This rearrangement joins TRBV20-1 to TRBJ1-2; D is unresolved. Germline V gene sequence: CDR1 DFQATT, CDR2 SNEGSKA (reference sequence). The CDR3 has 11 residues. V dropped 0 bases and J dropped 6 bases, with 5 bases sitting between them. The CDR3: CSARDRDGYTF. The CDR3, as DNA: TGCAGTGCTAGAGATCGAGATGGCTACACCTTC.

The J gene is TRBJ1-3, the V gene TRBV7-8; D is ambiguous. V dropped 5 bases and J dropped 4 bases, with 15 bases sitting between them. CDR1 is SGHVS, CDR2 FQNEAQ, per germline. The CDR3 covers 15 residues. This CDR3 is CASSHRRETGNTIYF. The DNA for the CDR3 is TGTGCCAGCAGCCACCGAAGGGAAACCGGAAACACCATATATTTT.

The CDR3 loop is CASSSGGLAGGIGEQFF. The CDR3 DNA reads TGTGCCAGCAGCTCAGGGGGGCTAGCGGGAGGGATTGGTGAGCAGTTCTTC. The chain recombines TRBV5-4 with TRBJ2-1; TRBD2 aligns across 12 bases. Germline CDR1 is SGHNT and CDR2 is YYREEE (reference sequence). The CDR3 is 17 amino acids. J was trimmed by 9 bases and V by 3 bases; bases with no gene match: 13. The variable domain in full, completed from reference TRBV5-4 and TRBJ2-1, reads ETGVTQSPTHLIKTRGQQVTLRCSSQSGHNTVSWYQQALGQGPQFIFQYYREEENGRGNFPPRFSGLQFPNYSSELNVNALELDDSALYLCASSSGGLAGGIGEQFFGPGTRLTVL.

CDR3 nucleotide sequence: TGTGCCAGCAGCCGACTAGCGAGCTCCTACAATGAGCAGTTCTTC. Amino acid sequence: CASSRLASSYNEQFF. This chain connects TRBV27 to TRBJ2-1; TRBD2 aligns across 8 bases. V was pared by 6 bases and J by 0 bases, with 4 bases of the junction left unmatched. This CDR3 contains 15 residues. Germline assignment: CDR1 MNHEY and CDR2 SMNVEV (reference sequence).

V is TRBV30 and J is TRBJ2-5; possible D gene TRBD1, 6 bases. Germline lookup yields CDR1 GTSNPN and CDR2 SVGIG (reference sequence). Trimming took 1 base from V and 1 from J, leaving 7 bases between them. This CDR3 is built from 13 residues. The CDR3 region has the DNA TGTGCCTGGAGTGCAGGGGTCCAAGAGACCCAGTACTTC. As protein: CAWSAGVQETQYF.

The J gene is TRBJ2-5, the V gene TRBV29-1; 9 bases align to TRBD2. V shed 3 bases and J 5 bases; nucleotides not matched to a gene: 7. CDR3 length: 14 residues. Germline CDR1 and CDR2: SQVTM and ANQGSEA. The CDR3 reads CSVEWREGGETQYF. CDR3 DNA sequence: TGCAGCGTTGAGTGGCGGGAGGGGGGGGAGACCCAGTACTTC.

The chain is built from TRBV6-4 and TRBJ2-1; 14 bases match TRBD2. V shed 4 bases, J shed 3 bases, and the junction held 8 bases outside the gene matches. The CDR3 has 18 residues. CDR1 is MRHNA and CDR2 is SNTAGT in the germline V gene. CDR3 loop: CASSAIGLAGGFYNEQFF. CDR3 nucleotide sequence: TGTGCCAGCAGTGCCATCGGACTAGCGGGAGGTTTCTACAATGAGCAGTTCTTC.

Here the CDR3 DNA reads TGTGCCAGCAGCTCTGCAGTTGGCAGTGAAAAACTGTTTTTT. It is translated as CASSSAVGSEKLFF. The chain combines TRBV7-6 with TRBJ1-4; no definite D call. CDR1 is SGHVS, CDR2 FNYEAQ, per germline. The CDR3 spans 14 residues. The V gene lost 4 bases and the J gene lost 7 bases, with 13 bases spanning the gap.

V usage is TRBV2 and J usage is TRBJ2-5; possibly TRBD1 for D (5 bases). V lost 3 bases and J lost 4, with 6 bases in between. Germline V gene data show CDR1 as SNHLY and CDR2 as FYNNEI. CDR3 length: 12 amino acids. CDR3 region: CASSDRVETQYF. The CDR3 DNA reads as TGTGCCAGCAGTGACAGGGTAGAGACCCAGTACTTC.

The chain uses TRBV7-6 and TRBJ1-1; 9 nucleotides line up with TRBD1. The V segment lost 3 bases and the J segment 2 bases; nucleotides outside the gene matches: 4. Germline assignment: CDR1 SGHVS and CDR2 FNYEAQ. The CDR3 is 15 amino acids. The CDR3 nucleotides read TGTGCCAGCAGCTTGGGGACAGGGAGCAACACTGAAGCTTTCTTT. It is translated as CASSLGTGSNTEAFF.

The chain uses TRBV5-6 and TRBJ1-1; TRBD1 is a possible D gene (5 bases). This CDR3 has 17 amino acids. V was trimmed by 3 bases and J by 1 base, leaving 19 bases between them. The germline CDR1 and CDR2 sequences are SGHDT and YYEEEE. The CDR3: CASSSIFTGTSNTEAFF. The CDR3 nucleotides read TGTGCCAGCAGCTCAATTTTCACCGGGACTTCGAACACTGAAGCTTTCTTT.

The genes are TRBV7-2 and TRBJ2-3; 12 bases fit TRBD2. Germline CDR1 reads SGHTA; CDR2 reads FQGNSA. After removal of 0 bases from V and 6 bases from J, the junction contained 13 bases not matched to a gene. This CDR3 has 19 amino acids. CDR3 sequence reads: CASSLARLLAGGGADTQYF. CDR3 DNA sequence: TGTGCCAGCAGCTTAGCGAGACTACTAGCGGGAGGAGGCGCGGATACGCAGTATTTT.

This rearrangement joins TRBV7-8 to TRBJ2-5; TRBD2 is a possible D gene (6 bases). The V end was cut by 5 bases, the J end by 5 bases, with 12 bases between. The CDR3 length is 13 residues. Germline CDR1 SGHVS, CDR2 FQNEAQ. In DNA form, the CDR3 reads TGTGCCAGCAGCCGGAGGGGTGGGGAGACCCAGTACTTC. Its protein is CASSRRGGETQYF.

The J gene is TRBJ2-7, the V gene TRBV11-3; D unclear. This CDR3 region has 13 residues. The germline CDR1 and CDR2 sequences are SGHNT and YENEEA. Between the trimmed V and J ends, which lost 5 bases and 0 bases, there was a span of 8 bases. The CDR3 is CASSASGSYEQYF. Written as DNA, the CDR3 is TGTGCCAGCAGCGCGTCCGGCTCCTACGAGCAGTACTTC.

This chain joins TRBV7-2 and TRBJ2-1; either TRBD1 or TRBD2 may supply D (5 bases each). Germline V lookup: CDR1 SGHTA, CDR2 FQGNSA. The CDR3 contains 16 residues. V was shortened by 1 base and J by 7 bases, with 17 bases between the two germline ends. This chain's CDR3 is CASSLGLQVRPNEQFF. CDR3 nucleotides: TGTGCCAGCAGCTTAGGACTACAGGTACGGCCGAATGAGCAGTTCTTC.

The chain carries TRBV18 and TRBJ1-5; D is possibly TRBD1 (6 bases). V lost 5 bases to trimming and J lost 8 bases, with 13 bases between them. The germline gives CDR1 KGHSH, CDR2 LQKENI. This CDR3 is built from 13 residues. Here the CDR3 DNA reads TGTGCCAGCTCATCCAGGGGTTCGGAGCCCCAGCATTTT. Encoded protein: CASSSRGSEPQHF.

This clone showed up just once. This chain connects TRBV30 to TRBJ1-2; D gene unclear. Trimming cost V 2 bases and J 3 bases, with 10 bases left between them. Germline lookup yields CDR1 GTSNPN and CDR2 SVGIG (reference sequence). The CDR3 has 13 amino acids. The CDR3 sequence is CAWSNEGYYGYTF. DNA of the CDR3: TGTGCCTGGAGTAACGAGGGATACTATGGCTACACCTTC.

The V and J genes are TRBV19 and TRBJ1-4; 7 positions agree with TRBD1. This CDR3 is 15 amino acids long. Germline CDR1 LNHDA, CDR2 SQIVND (reference sequence). J gave up 14 bases and V 6 bases, and 18 bases lay outside the gene matches. The CDR3 reads CASSRRDSPNDRLFF. The CDR3 DNA reads as TGTGCCAGTAGCCGCCGGGACAGCCCTAATGATCGGCTGTTTTTT.

The chain joins TRBV19 to TRBJ1-2; perhaps TRBD1 as D (5 bases). This CDR3 spans 13 amino acids. The V gene lost 3 bases and the J gene lost 0 bases, with 5 bases spanning the gap. Germline CDR1 reads LNHDA; CDR2 reads SQIVND (reference sequence). The CDR3 DNA is TGTGCCAGTAGTATGACAGCTAACTATGGCTACACCTTC. Translating it yields CASSMTANYGYTF. Filled out from reference TRBV19 and TRBJ1-2, the complete variable domain reads DGGITQSPKYLFRKEGQNVTLSCEQNLNHDAMYWYRQDPGQGLRLIYYSQIVNDFQKGDIAEGYSVSREKKESFPLTVTSAQKNPTAFYLCASSMTANYGYTFGSGTRLTVV.

The rearrangement links TRBV6-6 to TRBJ2-3; 8 bases are shared with TRBD1. The CDR3 is made up of 14 amino acids. From germline, CDR1 is MNHNY and CDR2 SVGAGI (reference sequence). The V and J ends lost 5 bases and 3 bases, in that order; junction bases with no gene match: 4. In DNA form, the CDR3 reads TGTGCCAGCAGTGTAAGGACAGGGACAGATACGCAGTATTTT. Translating gives CASSVRTGTDTQYF.

This clone was seen a single time. The CDR3 region is CASSLKRRTDTQYF. CDR3 DNA: TGTGCCAGCAGCTTGAAGAGGCGCACAGATACGCAGTATTTT. The rearrangement joins TRBV5-6 to TRBJ2-3; D not resolved. Trimming removed 1 base from V and 1 base from J, with 7 bases in between. Germline CDR1 reads SGHDT; CDR2 reads YYEEEE. The CDR3 sequence is 14 residues long.

The chain uses TRBV10-2 and TRBJ1-3; D call uncertain. CDR1 is WSHSY and CDR2 is SAAADI in the germline V gene. CDR3 length: 14 amino acids. The V end lost 7 bases, the J end lost 4 bases, and 14 bases lay between the germline ends. CDR3 nucleotides: TGCGCCAGCAAAAAAAGGACTGAGGGAAACACCATATATTTT. It is translated as CASKKRTEGNTIYF.

V usage is TRBV7-3 and J usage is TRBJ1-1, with D unresolved. Germline CDR1 and CDR2: SGHTA and FQGTGA. The CDR3 loop spans 14 amino acids. The V end lost 5 bases, the J end lost 0 bases, and 10 bases lay between the germline ends. The CDR3 sequence is CASSANTVNTEAFF. In nucleotides, the CDR3 is TGTGCCAGCAGCGCAAATACAGTGAACACTGAAGCTTTCTTT.

The J gene is TRBJ1-5, the V gene TRBV2; D ambiguous. V was clipped by 2 bases and J by 0 bases, with 8 bases between them. Germline CDR1 SNHLY, CDR2 FYNNEI. The CDR3 is made up of 15 amino acids. This CDR3 is CASSERQLSNQPQHF. The DNA of the CDR3 is TGTGCCAGCAGTGAAAGACAACTTAGCAATCAGCCCCAGCATTTT.

This clone was counted a few times. This chain connects TRBV19 to TRBJ1-1, with 10 bases lining up with TRBD1. The CDR3 sequence is 13 residues long. The germline V gene encodes CDR1 LNHDA and CDR2 SQIVND (reference sequence). Unmatched junction bases numbered 3, after V lost 10 bases and J lost 1 base. CDR3 loop: CATRDRGNTEAFF. As DNA, the CDR3 is TGTGCCACCAGGGACAGGGGGAACACTGAAGCTTTCTTT. Complete variable domain (other parts from reference TRBV19 and TRBJ1-1): DGGITQSPKYLFRKEGQNVTLSCEQNLNHDAMYWYRQDPGQGLRLIYYSQIVNDFQKGDIAEGYSVSREKKESFPLTVTSAQKNPTAFYLCATRDRGNTEAFFGQGTRLTVV.

The CDR3 DNA is TGCGCCAGCAGCTTGGTAGGGCAGCTCACAGATACGCAGTATTTT. Its translation is CASSLVGQLTDTQYF. The V call is TRBV5-1, the J call TRBJ2-3, with D uncertain. CDR1 SGHRS and CDR2 YFSETQ come from the germline V gene. Trimming stripped 0 bases from V and 2 bases from J, with 10 bases between. The CDR3 extends over 15 amino acids. Full variable domain (rest looked up from reference TRBV5-1 and TRBJ2-3): KAGVTQTPRYLIKTRGQQVTLSCSPISGHRSVSWYQQTPGQGLQFLFEYFSETQRNKGNFPGRFSGRQFSNSRSEMNVSTLELGDSALYLCASSLVGQLTDTQYFGPGTRLTVL.

The chain joins TRBV10-2 to TRBJ1-4; D not certain. V lost 8 bases and J lost 4, with 17 bases in between. The CDR3 is 15 amino acids. CDR1 is WSHSY and CDR2 is SAAADI in the germline V gene. CDR3 sequence reads: CASRGVRNVNEKLFF. CDR3 coding DNA: TGCGCCAGCCGGGGAGTCCGGAACGTTAATGAAAAACTGTTTTTT.